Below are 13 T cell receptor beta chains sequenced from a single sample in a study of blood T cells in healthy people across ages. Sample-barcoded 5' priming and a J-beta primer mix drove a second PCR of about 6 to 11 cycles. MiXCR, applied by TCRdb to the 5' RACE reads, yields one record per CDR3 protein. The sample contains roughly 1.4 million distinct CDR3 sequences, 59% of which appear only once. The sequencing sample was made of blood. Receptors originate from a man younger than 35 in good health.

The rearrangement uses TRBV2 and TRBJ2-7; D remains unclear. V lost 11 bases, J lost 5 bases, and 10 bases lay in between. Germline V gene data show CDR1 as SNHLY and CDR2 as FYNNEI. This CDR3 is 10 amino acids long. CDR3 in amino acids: CAVGKNEQYF. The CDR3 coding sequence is TGTGCCGTGGGGAAGAACGAGCAGTACTTC.

The CDR3 reads CASSDRGSPLHF. The CDR3 coding sequence is TGTGCCAGCAGTGACCGGGGTTCACCCCTCCACTTT. The V gene is TRBV6-1, the J gene TRBJ1-6, with unresolved D. Trimming pared 3 bases from V and 9 bases from J, leaving 6 bases between. The CDR3 is 12 amino acids. Germline CDR1 MNHNS, CDR2 SASEGT.

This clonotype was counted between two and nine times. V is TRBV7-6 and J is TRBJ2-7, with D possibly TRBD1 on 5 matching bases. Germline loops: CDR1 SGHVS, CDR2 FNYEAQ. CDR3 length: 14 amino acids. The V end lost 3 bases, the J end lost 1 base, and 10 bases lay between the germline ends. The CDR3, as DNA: TGTGCCAGCAGCTTTAGTCAGGGATCCTACGAGCAGTACTTC. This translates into CASSFSQGSYEQYF.

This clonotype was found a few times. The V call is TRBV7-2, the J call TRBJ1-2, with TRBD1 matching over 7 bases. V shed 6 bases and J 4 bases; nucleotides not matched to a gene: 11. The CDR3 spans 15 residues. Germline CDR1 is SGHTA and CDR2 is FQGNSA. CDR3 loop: CASSHAVGQPYGYTF. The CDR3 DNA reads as TGTGCCAGCAGTCATGCAGTGGGACAGCCCTATGGCTACACCTTC. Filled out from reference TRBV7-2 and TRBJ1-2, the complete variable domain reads GAGVSQSPSNKVTEKGKDVELRCDPISGHTALYWYRQSLGQGLEFLIYFQGNSAPDKSGLPSDRFSAERTGGSVSTLTIQRTQQEDSAVYLCASSHAVGQPYGYTFGSGTRLTVV.

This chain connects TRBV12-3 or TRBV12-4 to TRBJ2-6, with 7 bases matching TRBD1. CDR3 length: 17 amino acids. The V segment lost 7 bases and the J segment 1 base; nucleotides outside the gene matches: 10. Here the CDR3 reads CASTLRQGMSGANVLTF. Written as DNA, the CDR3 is TGTGCCAGCACCCTAAGACAGGGCATGTCTGGGGCCAACGTCCTGACTTTC.

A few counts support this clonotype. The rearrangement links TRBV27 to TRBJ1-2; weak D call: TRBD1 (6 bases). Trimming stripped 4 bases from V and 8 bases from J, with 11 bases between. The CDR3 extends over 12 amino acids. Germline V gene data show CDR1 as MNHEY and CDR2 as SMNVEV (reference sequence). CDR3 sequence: CASSSRGGGYTF. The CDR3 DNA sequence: TGTGCCAGCAGTTCCAGGGGTGGAGGCTACACCTTC.

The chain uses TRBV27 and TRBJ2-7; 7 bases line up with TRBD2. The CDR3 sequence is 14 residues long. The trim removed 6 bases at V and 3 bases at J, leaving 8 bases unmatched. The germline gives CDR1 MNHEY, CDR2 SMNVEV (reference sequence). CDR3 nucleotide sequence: TGTGCCAGCAGACCGAGCGGGATCGTCTACGAGCAGTACTTC. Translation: CASRPSGIVYEQYF.

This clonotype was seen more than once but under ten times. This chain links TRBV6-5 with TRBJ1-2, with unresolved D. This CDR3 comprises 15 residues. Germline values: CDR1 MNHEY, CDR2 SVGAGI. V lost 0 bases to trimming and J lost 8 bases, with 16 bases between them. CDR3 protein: CASSYSGKSLGGYTF. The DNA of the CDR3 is TGTGCCAGCAGTTACTCGGGGAAAAGCTTGGGGGGCTACACCTTC.

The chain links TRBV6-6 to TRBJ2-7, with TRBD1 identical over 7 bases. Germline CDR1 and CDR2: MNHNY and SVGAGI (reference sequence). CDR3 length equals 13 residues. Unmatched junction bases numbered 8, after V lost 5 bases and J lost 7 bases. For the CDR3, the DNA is TGTGCCAGCAGTGGACAGGATTATGAGGAGCAGTACTTC. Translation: CASSGQDYEEQYF.

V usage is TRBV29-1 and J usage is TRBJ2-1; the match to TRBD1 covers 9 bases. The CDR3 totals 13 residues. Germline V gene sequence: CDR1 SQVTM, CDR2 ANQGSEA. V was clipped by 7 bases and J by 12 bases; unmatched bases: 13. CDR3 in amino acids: CSARDRELKGQFF. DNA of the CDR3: TGCAGCGCCCGGGACAGGGAGCTTAAAGGGCAGTTCTTC.

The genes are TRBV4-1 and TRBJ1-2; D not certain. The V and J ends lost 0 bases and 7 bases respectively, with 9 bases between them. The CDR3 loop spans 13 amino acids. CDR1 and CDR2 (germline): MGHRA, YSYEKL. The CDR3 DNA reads TGCGCCAGCAGCCAAGATCTGGTTCTTGGCTACACCTTC. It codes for CASSQDLVLGYTF.

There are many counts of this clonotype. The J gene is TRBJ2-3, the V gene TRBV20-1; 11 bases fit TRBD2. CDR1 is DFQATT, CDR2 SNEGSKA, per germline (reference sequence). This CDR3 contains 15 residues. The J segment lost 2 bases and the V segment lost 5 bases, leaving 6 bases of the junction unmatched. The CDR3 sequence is CSASGTSGFTDTQYF. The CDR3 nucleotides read TGCAGTGCTTCCGGGACTAGCGGTTTCACAGATACGCAGTATTTT.

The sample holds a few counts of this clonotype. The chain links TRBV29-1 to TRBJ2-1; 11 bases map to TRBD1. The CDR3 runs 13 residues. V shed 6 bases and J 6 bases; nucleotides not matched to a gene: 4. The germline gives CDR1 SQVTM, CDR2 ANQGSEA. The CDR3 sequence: CSVRDRGANEQFF. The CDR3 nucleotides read TGCAGCGTCCGGGACAGGGGGGCCAATGAGCAGTTCTTC.